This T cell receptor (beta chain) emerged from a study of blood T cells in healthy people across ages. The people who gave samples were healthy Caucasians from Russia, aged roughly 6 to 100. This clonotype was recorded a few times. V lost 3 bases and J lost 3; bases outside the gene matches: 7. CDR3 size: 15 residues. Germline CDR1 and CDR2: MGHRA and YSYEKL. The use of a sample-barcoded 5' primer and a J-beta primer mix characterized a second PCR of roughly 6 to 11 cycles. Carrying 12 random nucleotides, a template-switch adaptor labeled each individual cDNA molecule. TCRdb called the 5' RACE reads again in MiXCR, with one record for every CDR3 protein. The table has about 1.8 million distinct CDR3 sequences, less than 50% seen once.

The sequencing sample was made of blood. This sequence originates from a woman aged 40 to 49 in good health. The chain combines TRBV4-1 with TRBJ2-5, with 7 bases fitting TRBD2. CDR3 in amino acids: CASSQIPRGEETQYF. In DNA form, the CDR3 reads TGCGCCAGCAGCCAGATACCACGGGGGGAAGAGACCCAGTACTTC.